The 17 T cell receptor beta chains in this list originate from one sample, sequenced in a study of blood T cell repertoires in COVID-19. Profiled with immunoSEQ multiplex PCR; TCRdb holds only in-frame clones, not every one. The repertoire holds approximately 140,000 clones, around 90% seen once, with approximately 1.4% in the top ten. The sequenced sample consisted of peripheral blood. The receptors were sampled from a woman aged 60-75 years with acute or convalescent COVID-19.

The chain links TRBV19 to TRBJ2-7, with 9 bases aligning to TRBD2. V lost 4 bases to trimming and J lost 5 bases; unmatched junction nucleotides: 12. This CDR3 is built from 16 residues. In germline, CDR1 is LNHDA, CDR2 SQIVND (reference sequence). Written as DNA, the CDR3 is TGTGCCAGTAGTAGCGGGGGGGCCTATAGTACGGACGAGCAGTACTTC. It yields the protein CASSSGGAYSTDEQYF.

This chain connects TRBV5-5 to TRBJ1-3; 9 nucleotides agree with TRBD1. The V gene end was trimmed by 3 bases and the J gene end by 3 bases; junction bases not matched to a gene: 7. The CDR3 has 16 residues. Germline assignment: CDR1 SGHKS and CDR2 YYEKEE (reference sequence). Here the CDR3 reads CASSSQGAGSGNTIYF. CDR3 DNA sequence: TGTGCCAGCAGCTCACAGGGGGCTGGGAGTGGAAACACCATATATTTT.

V and J are TRBV14 and TRBJ2-2, with TRBD2 matching 8 bases. The junction had 15 bases not matched to a gene; V was cut back by 0 bases and J by 9 bases. Germline lookup yields CDR1 SGHDN and CDR2 FVKESK. CDR3 length: 18 residues. CDR3 protein: CASSQEGPGLAYSRELFF. The CDR3 DNA reads as TGTGCCAGCAGCCAAGAAGGTCCCGGACTAGCTTATTCCCGGGAGCTGTTTTTT.

V is TRBV3-1 (or the pseudogene TRBV3-2) and J is TRBJ1-2; D gene ambiguous. Germline CDR1 and CDR2: LGHDT and YNNKEL (reference sequence). V gave up 0 bases and J gave up 7 bases, with 12 bases separating them. The CDR3 extends over 14 amino acids. CDR3 DNA sequence: TGTGCCAGCAGCCAAGAACGACGGGGTGGTGGCTACACCTTC. Its protein is CASSQERRGGGYTF.

The gene calls are TRBV3-1 (or the pseudogene TRBV3-2) and TRBJ2-3, with unresolved D. Germline loops: CDR1 LGHDT, CDR2 YNNKEL (reference sequence). Trimming took 2 bases from V and 10 from J, leaving 13 bases between them. The CDR3 consists of 13 residues. CDR3 in amino acids: CASSQTRRLAQYF. The DNA for the CDR3 is TGTGCCAGCAGCCAAACGAGAAGACTGGCGCAGTATTTT.

V gene TRBV6-2 or TRBV6-3 combines with J gene TRBJ2-7, with a tentative D call TRBD1 (5 bases). The CDR3 sequence is 16 residues long. V lost 4 bases to trimming and J lost 0 bases, with 16 bases between them. The germline CDR1 and CDR2 sequences are MNHEY and SVGEGT. The CDR3 DNA follows: TGTGCCAGCAGTTTATACGGACAAGCTAGCTCCTACGAGCAGTACTTC. This encodes CASSLYGQASSYEQYF.

The V call is TRBV18, the J call TRBJ2-2; 7 nucleotides align to TRBD2. The length of the CDR3 is 16 residues. CDR1 and CDR2 (germline): KGHSH, LQKENI. V gave up 4 bases and J gave up 0 bases; unmatched junction bases: 5. The CDR3 sequence: CASSRPGLPNTGELFF. CDR3 in DNA: TGTGCCAGCTCACGGCCGGGACTACCGAACACCGGGGAGCTGTTTTTT.

This clone was found once. The chain uses TRBV5-5 and TRBJ1-5; no definite D call. The germline V gene has CDR1 SGHKS and CDR2 YYEKEE (reference sequence). Trimming pared 2 bases from V and 0 bases from J, leaving 3 bases between. The CDR3 is 13 amino acids. CDR3 in amino acids: CASSFYSNQPQHF. CDR3 coding DNA: TGTGCCAGCAGCTTTTATAGCAATCAGCCCCAGCATTTT.

This sequence joins TRBV6-4 and TRBJ2-3, with 10 positions matching TRBD2. J lost 4 bases, V lost 5 bases, and 3 bases had no gene match. The length of the CDR3 is 14 residues. Germline V gene lookup returns CDR1 MRHNA and CDR2 SNTAGT. The CDR3 here is CASSFSGGADTQYF. CDR3 bases: TGTGCCAGCAGTTTCAGCGGGGGGGCAGATACGCAGTATTTT.

This clone was seen once. The DNA of the CDR3 is TGTGCCAGCAGCTTACAGGGTGGTATGGCTATCAATCAGCCCCAGCATTTT. This codes for CASSLQGGMAINQPQHF. The chain recombines TRBV7-2 with TRBJ1-5, with a possible D match to TRBD1 (5 bases). The CDR3 spans 17 residues. CDR1 is SGHTA, CDR2 FQGNSA, per germline. V was trimmed by 2 bases and J by 3 bases, leaving 17 bases between them.

Of note for this clone: The sample has other DNA sequences that encode this CDR3 too. The chain has TRBV4-3 and TRBJ1-3; no clear D. Germline V CDR1 and CDR2: LGHNA, YSLEER. This CDR3 comprises 14 residues. Between the trimmed V and J ends, which lost 1 base and 0 bases, there was a span of 4 bases. The CDR3 sequence: CASSQGASGNTIYF. DNA of the CDR3: TGCGCCAGCAGCCAAGGAGCCTCTGGAAACACCATATATTTT.

The chain links TRBV20-1 to TRBJ2-7, with D uncertain. The germline V and J ends were trimmed by 4 bases and 2 bases, with 3 bases remaining between them. The CDR3 is 10 amino acids. Germline V lookup: CDR1 DFQATT, CDR2 SNEGSKA (reference sequence). CDR3 loop: CSATTYEQYF. The CDR3 bases are TGCAGTGCTACCACCTACGAGCAGTACTTC.

The rearrangement joins TRBV7-9 to TRBJ2-2, with D possibly TRBD1 on 6 matching bases. Trimming cost V 11 bases and J 0 bases, with 10 bases left between them. Germline assignment: CDR1 SEHNR and CDR2 FQNEAQ (reference sequence). This CDR3 has 13 amino acids. The chain's CDR3 is CAAGAANTGELFF. In DNA form, the CDR3 reads TGTGCCGCAGGGGCGGCGAACACCGGGGAGCTGTTTTTT.

The chain recombines TRBV27 with TRBJ2-1; 16 bases are a match to TRBD2. Per germline, CDR1 MNHEY and CDR2 SMNVEV (reference sequence). This CDR3 has 17 amino acids. V trimming: 8 bases; J trimming: 16 bases; junction bases outside the gene matches: 20. The DNA of the CDR3 is TGTGCCAGCGCCCCCACATCCGGGACTAGCGGGGGGGCCTCCCTTTTCTTC. It codes for CASAPTSGTSGGASLFF.

The chain has TRBV29-1 and TRBJ1-2; TRBD1 agrees at 8 bases. This CDR3 is 16 amino acids long. V dropped 0 bases and J dropped 6; count of bases not matched to a gene: 12. Looked up from germline, CDR1 is SQVTM and CDR2 is ANQGSEA. The CDR3 reads CSVEDQADRDHDGYTF. The DNA for the CDR3 is TGCAGCGTTGAAGATCAAGCGGACAGGGATCACGATGGCTACACCTTC.

Only a few counts were recorded for this clone. The V call is TRBV11-2, the J call TRBJ1-4; D is ambiguous. With 3 bases removed from V and 2 bases from J, the gap between germline ends came to 7 bases. The CDR3 consists of 14 residues. Per the germline V gene, CDR1 is SGHAT and CDR2 is FQNNGV. This CDR3 is CASSLGPTNEKLFF. The CDR3 DNA is TGTGCCAGCAGCTTGGGCCCTACTAATGAAAAACTGTTTTTT.

This chain connects TRBV6-5 to TRBJ1-5, with D maybe TRBD1 (6 bases). CDR1 MNHEY and CDR2 SVGAGI come from the germline V gene. The V end was cut by 6 bases, the J end by 3 bases, with 12 bases between. The CDR3 has 14 residues. The CDR3 nucleotides read TGTGCCAGCAGCGAGGGGGATTTCAATCAGCCCCAGCATTTT. It is translated as CASSEGDFNQPQHF.